The entry below gives a single T cell receptor (beta chain) sequence along with its context. Its matching antigen is unknown. The data originate from a study of OX40 agonist ivuxolimab in advanced cancers. As for the study in general: In this cohort, patients received ivuxolimab, an agonistic anti-OX40 (CD134) antibody. Two patients with cutaneous melanoma and one with hepatocellular carcinoma, three in total, showed partial responses. The study's findings and limits: Expanded clones were, on average, more numerous in CD8+ T cells than in CD4+.

Patients who had autoimmune disease history or got systemic immunosuppression were left out. V shed 5 bases and J shed 2 bases, with 17 bases lying between them. This CDR3 is 16 amino acids long. Germline loops: CDR1 MDHEN, CDR2 SYDVKM. TCRdb's copy holds only in-frame clones and misses some; the assay was immunoSEQ multiplex PCR. This repertoire shows fewer than 65,000 clones, 75% to 90% found once; its top ten account for less than 2%. This sequence was found in an adult with an advanced solid tumor such as melanoma, head and neck, liver or kidney cancer. This specimen was CD4+ or CD8+ T cells sorted from blood, taken in a trial of the OX40 agonist ivuxolimab. The rearrangement joins TRBV28 to TRBJ2-3; possible D gene TRBD1, 6 bases. CDR3 loop: CASSPSGHLLTDTQYF. The DNA for the CDR3 is TGTGCCAGCAGTCCATCGGGACACCTACTCACAGATACGCAGTATTTT.